The 9 T cell receptor beta chains in this list originate from one sample, sequenced in a study of blood T cell repertoires in COVID-19. Repertoires were generated with immunoSEQ multiplex PCR, while TCRdb's copy carries only in-frame clones and drops some. The sample includes about 180,000 clones, more than 80% of them seen just once. The specimen sequenced was PBMCs or T cells enriched from blood (not recorded which). The receptors shown here come from a middle-aged man who had recovered from COVID-19.

The chain recombines TRBV11-2 with TRBJ1-1; perhaps TRBD1 as D (6 bases). There are 15 residues in the CDR3. Between the trimmed V and J ends, which lost 5 bases and 7 bases, there was a span of 20 bases. Germline V CDR1 and CDR2: SGHAT, FQNNGV. The DNA for the CDR3 is TGTGCCAGCAGCGCAAGCGGGACACTGCGTATTGAAGCTTTCTTT. This codes for CASSASGTLRIEAFF.

This chain connects TRBV2 to TRBJ1-5; D not certain. Per germline, CDR1 SNHLY and CDR2 FYNNEI. The V end was cut by 6 bases, the J end by 4 bases, with 19 bases between. There are 16 residues in the CDR3. Here the CDR3 DNA reads TGTGCCAGCAGATACTGGGAGGGAGGCGCTAATCAGCCCCAGCATTTT. It encodes CASRYWEGGANQPQHF.

This rearrangement joins TRBV28 to TRBJ1-3, with D perhaps TRBD1 (5 bases). This CDR3 spans 14 amino acids. V was shortened by 6 bases and J by 0 bases, with 9 bases between the two germline ends. The germline V gene has CDR1 MDHEN and CDR2 SYDVKM. CDR3 loop: CASRGTHSGNTIYF. CDR3 DNA: TGTGCCAGCAGGGGGACTCACTCTGGAAACACCATATATTTT.

This clone appeared a single time. V is TRBV18 and J is TRBJ1-1; TRBD1 is a possible D gene (5 bases). This CDR3 has 13 amino acids. The ends were cut back, 8 bases at V and 0 bases at J, with 10 bases in the middle. Germline V gene sequence: CDR1 KGHSH, CDR2 LQKENI. CDR3 nucleotides: TGTGCCAGCACGGGGGACTTGAACACTGAAGCTTTCTTT. It specifies CASTGDLNTEAFF.

The V call is TRBV25-1, the J call TRBJ1-2; 10 positions match TRBD1. Germline CDR1 reads MGHDK; CDR2 reads SYGVNS. The J segment lost 3 bases and the V segment lost 3 bases, leaving 4 bases of the junction unmatched. The CDR3 loop spans 15 amino acids. The DNA for the CDR3 is TGTGCCAGCAGTGACCGTGGACAGGGGGACTATGGCTACACCTTC. Translating gives CASSDRGQGDYGYTF.

This clone has more than one count but fewer than ten. The rearrangement links TRBV10-2 to TRBJ1-1, with D perhaps matching TRBD1 (6 bases). The CDR3 totals 15 residues. Germline CDR1 reads WSHSY; CDR2 reads SAAADI. The V end lost 4 bases, the J end lost 4 bases, and 16 bases lay between the germline ends. In DNA, the CDR3 is TGCGCCAGCAGTGCGCTACAGGGCTTGGGCACTGAAGCTTTCTTT. Encoded protein: CASSALQGLGTEAFF.

The J gene is TRBJ1-6, the V gene TRBV11-3; 7 bases map to TRBD1. CDR3 length: 15 residues. V dropped 5 bases and J dropped 9; count of bases not matched to a gene: 10. CDR1 SGHNT and CDR2 YENEEA come from the germline V gene. CDR3 in amino acids: CASSGNRDSSSPLHF. CDR3 DNA: TGTGCCAGCAGCGGGAACCGGGACAGTAGTTCACCCCTCCACTTT. Combining the CDR3 with reference TRBV11-3 and TRBJ1-6 gives the whole variable domain EAGVVQSPRYKIIEKKQPVAFWCNPISGHNTLYWYLQNLGQGPELLIRYENEEAVDDSQLPKDRFSAERLKGVDSTLKIQPAELGDSAVYLCASSGNRDSSSPLHFGNGTRLTVT.

V is TRBV11-3 and J is TRBJ2-1; TRBD2 matches at 10 bases. The V gene end was trimmed by 5 bases and the J gene end by 9 bases; junction bases not matched to a gene: 22. Germline CDR1 is SGHNT and CDR2 is YENEEA. This CDR3 is 19 amino acids long. CDR3 sequence (DNA): TGTGCCAGCAGCCTTAGAGGAGCGGGGGGGCCACTCAGTTCGGGTGAGCAGTTCTTC. Translating it yields CASSLRGAGGPLSSGEQFF.

The chain is built from TRBV5-1 and TRBJ2-1, with TRBD1 matching 9 bases. J lost 2 bases, V lost 5 bases, and 5 bases had no gene match. Germline V gene sequence: CDR1 SGHRS, CDR2 YFSETQ. The CDR3 length is 15 residues. The CDR3 here is CASRQRDRAYNEQFF. The CDR3 DNA reads TGCGCCAGCAGACAAAGGGACAGGGCCTACAATGAGCAGTTCTTC.